This TCR beta chain derives from a study of T cell responses to AZD1222 COVID-19 vaccine. Turning to the study itself: Second-dose recipients at about 4 or about 12 weeks were treated as one pooled group.

Data came from immunoSEQ multiplex PCR; TCRdb stores just in-frame clones and leaves some out. This sample carries more than 150,000 clones, about 86% of them seen once, and the ten largest clones take about 0.49%. Germline CDR1 is ENHRY and CDR2 is SYGVKD. The CDR3 length is 14 residues. The V gene end was trimmed by 3 bases and the J gene end by 4 bases; junction bases not matched to a gene: 4. Details on this clone: The antigen is undetermined.

Findings and caveats of the study: Sampled repertoires all dated from after the peak T cell response. Reports say nearly half of spike-specific TCRs go after unmutated variant regions. Baseline antibody screening turned up just a handful of seropositive AZD1222 recipients.

The sequence came from an adult in good health. The rearrangement uses TRBV10-3 and TRBJ2-5; 8 bases map to TRBD2. The specimen was peripheral blood, collected on day 0 of AZD1222 vaccination. The CDR3 DNA reads TGTGCCATCAGTGACGGAGCGGGAGTAGAGACCCAGTACTTC. It is translated as CAISDGAGVETQYF.